This passage covers 18 T cell receptor beta chains from one sample sequenced in a study of blood T cells in healthy people across ages. Primed by a sample-barcoded 5' primer and a J-beta primer mix, a second PCR proceeded for about 6 to 11 cycles. TCRdb analysed the 5' RACE reads with MiXCR anew, one entry per CDR3 protein. In the table there are more than 700,000 distinct CDR3 sequences, around 50% of which are singletons. The specimen was blood. The source of these receptors is an elderly man in good health.

V usage is TRBV12-3 or TRBV12-4 and J usage is TRBJ2-5; D is possibly TRBD1 or TRBD2 (5 bases each). V lost 3 bases and J 1 base, leaving 18 bases between the germline ends. CDR3 length equals 17 residues. CDR3 in DNA: TGTGCCAGCAGTTTCTACGGGGCAGCGAGCACCCAAGAGACCCAGTACTTC. It is translated as CASSFYGAASTQETQYF.

V and J are TRBV20-1 and TRBJ1-6; TRBD1 is a possible D gene (5 bases). With 5 bases removed from V and 5 bases from J, the gap between germline ends came to 16 bases. CDR3 length: 15 amino acids. Germline V CDR1 and CDR2: DFQATT, SNEGSKA (reference sequence). This CDR3 is CSARDGGNNNSPLHF. For the CDR3, the DNA is TGCAGTGCTCGGGACGGTGGGAACAATAATTCACCCCTCCACTTT.

This clonotype was picked up a small number of times. The chain links TRBV6-2 or TRBV6-3 to TRBJ2-3; D perhaps matches TRBD2 (5 bases). The ends were cut back, 8 bases at V and 3 bases at J, with 15 bases in the middle. The germline V gene has CDR1 MNHEY and CDR2 SVGEGT. CDR3 length: 14 amino acids. The CDR3 sequence is CASAPGLATDTQYF. The CDR3 DNA sequence: TGTGCCAGCGCGCCTGGACTGGCGACAGATACGCAGTATTTT.

This clonotype was detected only once. In nucleotides, the CDR3 is TGTGCCATCAGTGAATTACAGCCACGCACAGATACGCAGTATTTT. As protein: CAISELQPRTDTQYF. The chain uses TRBV10-3 and TRBJ2-3, with D unclear. The length of the CDR3 is 15 residues. The V end was cut by 3 bases, the J end by 1 base, with 11 bases between. Germline V gives CDR1 ENHRY, CDR2 SYGVKD.

This clonotype turned up a few times. The chain uses TRBV20-1 and TRBJ1-5; D gene ambiguous. CDR3 size: 15 residues. Trimming removed 1 base at V and 1 base at J, with 11 bases between. Germline-derived CDR1 and CDR2 are DFQATT and SNEGSKA (reference sequence). In nucleotides, the CDR3 is TGCAGTGCTAGAGTACCGTCGAGGAGCAATCAGCCCCAGCATTTT. Protein: CSARVPSRSNQPQHF.

The V and J genes are TRBV28 and TRBJ2-7; weak D call: TRBD2 (6 bases). CDR3 length equals 11 residues. Germline V gene data show CDR1 as MDHEN and CDR2 as SYDVKM. With 11 bases removed from V and 5 bases from J, the gap between germline ends came to 13 bases. In DNA, the CDR3 is TGTGCCTTCGGGGGTATGGACGAGCAGTACTTC. As protein: CAFGGMDEQYF.

This chain links TRBV12-3 or TRBV12-4 with TRBJ2-5, with 9 positions matching TRBD1. The J call may be in error: the DNA end matches TRBJ2-7 better. The CDR3 spans 15 residues. The CDR3 DNA reads TGTGCCAGCACCTTAGGAGGGACAGGGCCCTACGAGCAGTACTTC. Protein sequence: CASTLGGTGPYEQYF.

The J gene is TRBJ1-5, the V gene TRBV12-3 or TRBV12-4; maybe TRBD1 (5 bases). The CDR3 extends over 13 amino acids. V shed 7 bases and J shed 4 bases, with 11 bases lying between them. CDR3 in DNA: TGTGCCAGCACCCAGGACATGAATCAGCCCCAGCATTTT. The encoded protein is CASTQDMNQPQHF.

As for this clonotype: A junction end diverges from the germline sequence, so it may reflect a read error. The chain employs TRBV10-2 and TRBJ2-4; possible D gene TRBD1, 6 bases. The CDR3 consists of 16 residues. The germline V gene has CDR1 WSHSY and CDR2 SAAADI. CDR3 coding DNA: TGCGTCAGCAGTGAGGCCAGGGGTTCGGCCAAAAACATTCAGTACTTC. This sequence encodes CVSSEARGSAKNIQYF.

Turning to this clonotype: One base away lies a much larger clone, so this may be a sequencing read error. The chain employs TRBV7-2 and TRBJ1-5; 7 nucleotides align to TRBD1. CDR1 and CDR2 (germline): SGHTA, FQGNSA. The CDR3 has 15 residues. CDR3 coding DNA: TGTGCCGGCAGCCAGAGACAGGGTGGCAATCAGCCCCAGCATTTT. It encodes CAGSQRQGGNQPQHF.

The V call is TRBV20-1, the J call TRBJ2-3; D may correspond to TRBD1 or TRBD2 (5 bases each). Germline CDR1 is DFQATT and CDR2 is SNEGSKA (reference sequence). V dropped 6 bases and J dropped 9 bases, with 19 bases sitting between them. This CDR3 spans 13 amino acids. The CDR3 DNA reads as TGCAGTGCGCCCCGACTGGGGCCGGGGACGCAGTATTTT. Encoded protein: CSAPRLGPGTQYF.

The chain couples TRBV4-3 to TRBJ2-4, with 7 nucleotides matching TRBD2. V lost 0 bases to trimming and J lost 13 bases; unmatched junction nucleotides: 6. This CDR3 region has 13 residues. Germline CDR1 reads LGHNA; CDR2 reads YSLEER. The CDR3 nucleotides are TGCGCCAGCAGCCAAGATTGGGCGCGGGAGCAGTACTTC. Translation gives CASSQDWAREQYF.

Details on this clonotype: It is likely a read error, because the conserved phenylalanine at the end of the CDR3 is missing. The chain carries TRBV18 and TRBJ2-7; D possibly corresponds to TRBD2 (5 bases). Per the germline V gene, CDR1 is KGHSH and CDR2 is LQKENI. The CDR3 covers 18 residues. V shed 2 bases and J shed 4 bases, with 24 bases lying between them. The CDR3 spells CASSPRAPGGGSNYEQYL. The CDR3, as DNA: TGTGCCAGCTCACCAAGGGCACCCGGAGGTGGCAGTAATTACGAGCAGTACTTA.

V is TRBV5-1 and J is TRBJ2-1; 9 bases agree with TRBD2. CDR1 SGHRS and CDR2 YFSETQ come from the germline V gene. The junction had 4 bases not matched to a gene; V was cut back by 0 bases and J by 9 bases. CDR3 size: 14 residues. Here the CDR3 reads CASSLDSGRSEQFF. As DNA, the CDR3 is TGCGCCAGCAGCTTGGATAGCGGGAGATCTGAGCAGTTCTTC.

On this clonotype itself: With a much larger clone just one base away, this may be a read error. This chain links TRBV6-1 with TRBJ1-2, with D perhaps TRBD1 (5 bases). CDR1 is MNHNS and CDR2 is SASEGT in the germline V gene. The CDR3 is made up of 13 amino acids. The chain's CDR3 is CAGSEAGRYGYTF. The CDR3 region has the DNA TGTGCCGGCAGTGAAGCAGGGCGGTATGGCTACACCTTC.

V is TRBV10-3 and J is TRBJ1-1; a possible D gene is TRBD1 (6 bases). Germline lookup yields CDR1 ENHRY and CDR2 SYGVKD. V gave up 11 bases and J gave up 3 bases, with 19 bases separating them. There are 14 residues in the CDR3. The CDR3, as DNA: TGTGCCTTCATTTCGACGGGGGCGGACACTGAAGCTTTCTTT. Encoded protein: CAFISTGADTEAFF.

The rearrangement uses TRBV5-6 and TRBJ2-5, with a possible D match to TRBD2 (5 bases). CDR3 length: 16 residues. CDR1 SGHDT and CDR2 YYEEEE come from the germline V gene. Trimming took 0 bases from V and 11 from J, leaving 23 bases between them. The CDR3 bases are TGTGCCAGCAGCTTGGCGGGCCGGGCGGGCGCCTGGGAGCAGTACTTC. Amino acid sequence: CASSLAGRAGAWEQYF.

Concerning this clonotype itself: Mismatch with germline at one junction end may stem from a read error. V usage is TRBV20-1 and J usage is TRBJ2-1; TRBD2 might be the D (5 bases). This CDR3 region has 14 residues. The germline CDR1 and CDR2 sequences are DFQATT and SNEGSKA (reference sequence). Here the CDR3 DNA reads TGCAGTGTAGAGAGCGGTCCCTCCCACAATGAGCAGTTCTTC. Amino acid sequence: CSVESGPSHNEQFF.